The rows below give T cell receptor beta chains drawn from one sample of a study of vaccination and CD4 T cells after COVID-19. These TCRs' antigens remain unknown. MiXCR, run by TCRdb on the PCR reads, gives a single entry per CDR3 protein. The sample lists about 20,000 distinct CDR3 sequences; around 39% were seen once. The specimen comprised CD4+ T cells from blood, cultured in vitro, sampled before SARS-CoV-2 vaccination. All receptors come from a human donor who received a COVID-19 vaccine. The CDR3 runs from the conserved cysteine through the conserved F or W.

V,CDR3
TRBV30,CASQGTRTDTQYF
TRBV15,CATSTGVRTPKNIQYF
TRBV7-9,CASAYRGNSPLHF
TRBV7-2,CASSLASGGARETQYF
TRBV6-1,CASSESGLQQETQYF
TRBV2,CASSEDSAFSYEQYF
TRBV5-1,CASSLGTGGTNIQYF
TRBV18,CASSPPINDRASSPLHF
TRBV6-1,CASRMTRFYEQYF
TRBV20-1,CSARAAANTGELFF
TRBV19,CASSDRPNTEAFF
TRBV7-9,CASSLSRMGQFNSPLHF
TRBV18,CANRQTGDQETQYF
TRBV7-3,CASSLGGTGYNEQFF
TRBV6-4,CASSGEGGEEDTQYF
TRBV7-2,CASSLDREDSSEQYF
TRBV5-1,CASESTGAVSYEQYF
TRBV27,CASSLLRGGETQYF
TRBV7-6,CASSPRRGQGSSGANVLTF
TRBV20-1,CSARPRGMGLEYF